This TCR beta chain is from a study of shared T cell receptors in the human thymus. J was trimmed by 6 bases and V by 4 bases; bases with no gene match: 9. Looked up from germline, CDR1 is SGHDT and CDR2 is YYEEEE. This CDR3 has 15 residues. Generated by immunoSEQ multiplex PCR, the TCRdb table keeps only in-frame clones and is missing some. The data contain about 660,000 clones, 70% to 90% of them singletons. This clone was found once. These same data were also listed under a study on human thymus T cells. That source adds: Related studies noted strongly shared thymic repertoires across unrelated people.

The material sequenced was thymocytes. The sequence came from a boy under two years old with a congenital heart defect. This chain joins TRBV5-6 and TRBJ2-2; the match to TRBD2 covers 7 bases. CDR3 region: CASSREWEGSGELFF. The CDR3 DNA reads TGTGCCAGCAGCCGAGAATGGGAGGGTTCCGGGGAGCTGTTTTTT.